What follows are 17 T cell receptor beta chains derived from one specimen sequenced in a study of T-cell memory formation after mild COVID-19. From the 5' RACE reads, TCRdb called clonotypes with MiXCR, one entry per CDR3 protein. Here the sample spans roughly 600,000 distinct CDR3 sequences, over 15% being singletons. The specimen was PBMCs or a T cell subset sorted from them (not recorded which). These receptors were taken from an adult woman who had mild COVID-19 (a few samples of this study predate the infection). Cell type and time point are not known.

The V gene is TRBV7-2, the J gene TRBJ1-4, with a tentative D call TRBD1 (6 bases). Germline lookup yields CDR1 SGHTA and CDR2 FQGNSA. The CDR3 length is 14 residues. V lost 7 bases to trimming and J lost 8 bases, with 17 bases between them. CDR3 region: CASKRGAQEEKLFF. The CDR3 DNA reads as TGTGCCAGCAAACGGGGGGCCCAGGAGGAAAAACTGTTTTTT.

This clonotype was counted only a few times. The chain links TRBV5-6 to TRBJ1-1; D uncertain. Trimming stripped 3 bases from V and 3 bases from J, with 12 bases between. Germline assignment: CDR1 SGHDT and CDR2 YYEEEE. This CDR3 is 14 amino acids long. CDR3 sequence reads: CASSWTGWDTEAFF. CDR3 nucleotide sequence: TGTGCCAGCAGCTGGACCGGGTGGGACACTGAAGCTTTCTTT.

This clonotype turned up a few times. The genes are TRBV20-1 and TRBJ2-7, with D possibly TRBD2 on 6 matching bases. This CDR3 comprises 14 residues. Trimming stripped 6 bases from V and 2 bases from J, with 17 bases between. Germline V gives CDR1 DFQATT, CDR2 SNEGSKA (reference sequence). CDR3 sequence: CSASRAGSTYEQYF. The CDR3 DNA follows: TGCAGTGCGAGTCGGGCGGGGAGTACCTACGAGCAGTACTTC.

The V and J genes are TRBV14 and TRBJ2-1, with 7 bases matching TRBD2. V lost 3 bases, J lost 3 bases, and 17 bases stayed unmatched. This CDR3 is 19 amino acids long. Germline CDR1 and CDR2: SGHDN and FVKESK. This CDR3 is CASSHGASGQYFVYNEQFF. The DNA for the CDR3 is TGTGCCAGCAGCCATGGGGCTAGCGGCCAATACTTCGTCTACAATGAGCAGTTCTTC.

CDR3 in DNA: TGTGCCAGCAGCCTCGCCGGGGCAGCTGAAGCTTTCTTT. Encoded protein: CASSLAGAAEAFF. The chain uses TRBV9 and TRBJ1-1, with a tentative D call TRBD1 (5 bases). V lost 4 bases and J 6 bases, leaving 13 bases between the germline ends. This CDR3 comprises 13 residues. Germline V gives CDR1 SGDLS, CDR2 YYNGEE.

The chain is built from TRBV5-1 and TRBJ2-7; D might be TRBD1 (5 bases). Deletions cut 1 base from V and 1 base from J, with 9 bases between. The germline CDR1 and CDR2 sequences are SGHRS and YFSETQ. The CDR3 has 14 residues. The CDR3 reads CASSLYDRSYEQYF. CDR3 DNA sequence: TGCGCCAGCAGCTTGTATGACAGATCCTACGAGCAGTACTTC.

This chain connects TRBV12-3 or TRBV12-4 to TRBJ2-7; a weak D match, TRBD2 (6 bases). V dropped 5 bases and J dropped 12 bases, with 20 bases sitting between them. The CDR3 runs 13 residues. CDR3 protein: CASSLTRPGRLYF. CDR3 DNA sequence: TGTGCCAGCAGTCTAACCCGCCCAGGGAGGTTGTACTTC.

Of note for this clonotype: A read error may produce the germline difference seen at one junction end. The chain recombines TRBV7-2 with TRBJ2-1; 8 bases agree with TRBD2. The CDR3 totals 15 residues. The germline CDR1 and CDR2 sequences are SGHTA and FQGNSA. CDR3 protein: CAGSFGGGGYNEQFF. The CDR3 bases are TGTGCCGGCAGCTTTGGTGGCGGGGGGTACAATGAGCAGTTCTTC.

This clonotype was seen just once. The CDR3 here is CASSPPQVDTQYF. The CDR3 nucleotides are TGTGCCAGCAGTCCGCCGCAGGTAGATACGCAGTATTTT. The V gene is TRBV6-5, the J gene TRBJ2-3; D not resolved. From germline, CDR1 is MNHEY and CDR2 SVGAGI. Between the trimmed V and J ends, which lost 5 bases and 5 bases, there was a span of 11 bases. The CDR3 has 13 amino acids.

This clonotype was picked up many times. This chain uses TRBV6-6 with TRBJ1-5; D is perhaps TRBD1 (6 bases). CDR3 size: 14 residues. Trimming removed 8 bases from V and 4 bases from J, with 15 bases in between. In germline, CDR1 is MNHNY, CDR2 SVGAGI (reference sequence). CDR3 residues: CASLGDIRNQPQHF. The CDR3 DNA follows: TGTGCCAGCTTGGGGGACATCCGGAATCAGCCCCAGCATTTT.

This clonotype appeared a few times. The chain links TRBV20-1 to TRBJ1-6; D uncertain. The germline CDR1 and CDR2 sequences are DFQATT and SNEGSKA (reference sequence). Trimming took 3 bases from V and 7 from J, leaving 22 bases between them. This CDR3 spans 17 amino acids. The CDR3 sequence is CSASGMRVRLMNSPLHF. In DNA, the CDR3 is TGCAGTGCTAGCGGGATGAGGGTCCGGTTAATGAATTCACCCCTCCACTTT.

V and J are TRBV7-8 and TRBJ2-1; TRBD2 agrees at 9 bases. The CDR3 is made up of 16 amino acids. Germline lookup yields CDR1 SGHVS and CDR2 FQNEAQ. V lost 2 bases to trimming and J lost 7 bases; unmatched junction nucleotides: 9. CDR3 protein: CASSLLGTSITNEQFF. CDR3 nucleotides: TGTGCCAGCAGCTTACTTGGGACTAGCATTACAAATGAGCAGTTCTTC.

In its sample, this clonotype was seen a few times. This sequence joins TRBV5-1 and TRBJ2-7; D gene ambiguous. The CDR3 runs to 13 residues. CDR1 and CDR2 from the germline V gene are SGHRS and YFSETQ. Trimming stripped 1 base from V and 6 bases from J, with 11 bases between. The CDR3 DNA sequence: TGCGCCAGCAGCTTGAGAGTAGGGCCCGAGCAGTACTTC. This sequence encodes CASSLRVGPEQYF.

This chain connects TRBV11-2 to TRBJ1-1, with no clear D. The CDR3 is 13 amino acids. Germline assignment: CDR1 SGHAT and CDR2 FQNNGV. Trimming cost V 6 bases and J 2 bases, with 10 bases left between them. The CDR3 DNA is TGTGCCAGCAGGTTTGAGGGAAACACTGAAGCTTTCTTT. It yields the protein CASRFEGNTEAFF.

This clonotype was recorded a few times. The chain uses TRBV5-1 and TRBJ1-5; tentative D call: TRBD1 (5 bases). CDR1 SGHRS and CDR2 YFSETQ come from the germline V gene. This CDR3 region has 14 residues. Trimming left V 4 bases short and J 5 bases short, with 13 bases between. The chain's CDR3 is CASSPLGGDQPQHF. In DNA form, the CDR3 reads TGCGCCAGCAGCCCCCTTGGGGGGGATCAGCCCCAGCATTTT.

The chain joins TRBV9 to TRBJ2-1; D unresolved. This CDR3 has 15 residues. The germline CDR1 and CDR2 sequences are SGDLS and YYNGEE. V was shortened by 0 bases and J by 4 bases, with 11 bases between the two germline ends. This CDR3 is CASSVGQSVYNEQFF. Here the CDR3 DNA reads TGTGCCAGCAGCGTAGGTCAGTCAGTATACAATGAGCAGTTCTTC.

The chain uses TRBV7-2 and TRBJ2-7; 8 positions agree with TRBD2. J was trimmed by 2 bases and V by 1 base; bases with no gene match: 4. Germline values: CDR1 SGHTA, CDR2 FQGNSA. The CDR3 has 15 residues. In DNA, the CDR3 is TGTGCCAGCAGCTTAGAGGGACTAGACACCTACGAGCAGTACTTC. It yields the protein CASSLEGLDTYEQYF.